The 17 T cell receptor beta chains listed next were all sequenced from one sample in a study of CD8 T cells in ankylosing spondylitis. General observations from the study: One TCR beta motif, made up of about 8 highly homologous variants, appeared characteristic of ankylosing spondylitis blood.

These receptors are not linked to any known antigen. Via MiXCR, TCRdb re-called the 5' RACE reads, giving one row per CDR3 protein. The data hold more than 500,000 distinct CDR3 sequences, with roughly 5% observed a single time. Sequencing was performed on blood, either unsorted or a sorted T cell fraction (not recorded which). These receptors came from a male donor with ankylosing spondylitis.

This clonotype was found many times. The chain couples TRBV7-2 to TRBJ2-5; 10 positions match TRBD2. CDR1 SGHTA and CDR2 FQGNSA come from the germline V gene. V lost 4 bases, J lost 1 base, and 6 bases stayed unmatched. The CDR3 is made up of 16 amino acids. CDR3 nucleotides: TGTGCCAGCAGCTCCTCTAGCGGGGGATTCCAAGAGACCCAGTACTTC. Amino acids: CASSSSSGGFQETQYF.

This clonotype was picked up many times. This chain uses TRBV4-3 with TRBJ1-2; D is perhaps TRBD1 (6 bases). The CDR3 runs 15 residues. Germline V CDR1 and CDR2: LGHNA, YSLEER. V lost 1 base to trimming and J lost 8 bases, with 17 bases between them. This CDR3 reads CASSQGQVDWGGYTF. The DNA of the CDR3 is TGCGCCAGCAGCCAAGGACAGGTGGACTGGGGGGGCTACACCTTC.

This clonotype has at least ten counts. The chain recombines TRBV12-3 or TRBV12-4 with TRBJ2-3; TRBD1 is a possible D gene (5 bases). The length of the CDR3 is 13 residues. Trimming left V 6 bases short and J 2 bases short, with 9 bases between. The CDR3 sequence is CASSMTDTDTQYF. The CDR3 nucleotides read TGTGCCAGCAGCATGACAGACACAGATACGCAGTATTTT.

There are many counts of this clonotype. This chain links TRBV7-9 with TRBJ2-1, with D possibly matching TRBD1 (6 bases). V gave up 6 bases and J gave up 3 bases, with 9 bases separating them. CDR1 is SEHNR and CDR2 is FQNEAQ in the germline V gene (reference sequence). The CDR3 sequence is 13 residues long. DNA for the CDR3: TGTGCCAGCAGGGACAGTGACTACAATGAGCAGTTCTTC. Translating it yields CASRDSDYNEQFF.

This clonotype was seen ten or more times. CDR3 residues: CASSEWQGVYNEQFF. The CDR3 DNA follows: TGTGCCAGCAGTGAATGGCAGGGGGTCTACAATGAGCAGTTCTTC. The chain recombines TRBV25-1 with TRBJ2-1, with 7 bases matching TRBD1. CDR1 is MGHDK and CDR2 is SYGVNS in the germline V gene. V was clipped by 1 base and J by 3 bases; unmatched bases: 3. The CDR3 is made up of 15 amino acids.

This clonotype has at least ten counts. In nucleotides, the CDR3 is TGCGCCAGCAGCTTGGACAGTTATACCTCACCCCTCCACTTT. Protein: CASSLDSYTSPLHF. The gene calls are TRBV5-1 and TRBJ1-6, with D uncertain. The V gene lost 0 bases and the J gene lost 10 bases, with 11 bases spanning the gap. This CDR3 has 14 residues. Germline-derived CDR1 and CDR2 are SGHRS and YFSETQ.

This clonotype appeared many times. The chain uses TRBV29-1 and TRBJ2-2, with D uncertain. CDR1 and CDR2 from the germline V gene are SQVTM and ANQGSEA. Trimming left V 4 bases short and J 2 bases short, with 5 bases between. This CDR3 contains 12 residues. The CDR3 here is CSVVPNTGELFF. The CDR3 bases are TGCAGCGTTGTCCCTAACACCGGGGAGCTGTTTTTT.

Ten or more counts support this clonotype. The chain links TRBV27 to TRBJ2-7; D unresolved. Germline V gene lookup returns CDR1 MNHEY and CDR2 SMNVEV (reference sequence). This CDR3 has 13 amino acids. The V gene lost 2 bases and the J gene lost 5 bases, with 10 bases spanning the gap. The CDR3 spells CASSLRRIHEQYF. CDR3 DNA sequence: TGTGCCAGCAGTTTAAGACGAATACACGAGCAGTACTTC.

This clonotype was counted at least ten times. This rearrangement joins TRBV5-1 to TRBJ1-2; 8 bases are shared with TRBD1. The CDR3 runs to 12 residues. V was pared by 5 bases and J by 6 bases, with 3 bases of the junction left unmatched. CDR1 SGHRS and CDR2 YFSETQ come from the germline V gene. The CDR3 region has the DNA TGCGCCAGCAGAATGACAGGGGATGGCTACACCTTC. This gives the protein CASRMTGDGYTF.

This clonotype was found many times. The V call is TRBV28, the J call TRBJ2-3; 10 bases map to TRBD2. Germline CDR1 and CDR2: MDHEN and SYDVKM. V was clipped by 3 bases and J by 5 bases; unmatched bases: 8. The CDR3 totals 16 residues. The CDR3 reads CASSFTSGALGDTQYF. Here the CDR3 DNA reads TGTGCCAGCAGTTTTACTAGCGGGGCGTTGGGAGATACGCAGTATTTT.

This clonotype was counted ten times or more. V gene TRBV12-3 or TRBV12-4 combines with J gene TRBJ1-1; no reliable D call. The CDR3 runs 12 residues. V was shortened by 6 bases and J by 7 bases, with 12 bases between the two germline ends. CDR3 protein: CASRTTVVEAFF. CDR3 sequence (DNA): TGTGCCAGCAGGACAACGGTGGTTGAAGCTTTCTTT.

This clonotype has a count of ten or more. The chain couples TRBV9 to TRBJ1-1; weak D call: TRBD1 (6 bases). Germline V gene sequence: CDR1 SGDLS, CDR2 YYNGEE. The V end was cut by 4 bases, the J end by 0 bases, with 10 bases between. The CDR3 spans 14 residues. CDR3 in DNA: TGTGCCAGCAGCCGGGGGGACATGAACACTGAAGCTTTCTTT. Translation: CASSRGDMNTEAFF.

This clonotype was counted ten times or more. In nucleotides, the CDR3 is TGTGCCAGCAGCTTCATTGTAGGCGCAGAGCTGTTTTTT. It specifies CASSFIVGAELFF. V is TRBV5-8 and J is TRBJ2-2; the D is unclear. The germline gives CDR1 SGHTS, CDR2 YDEGEE. Deletions cut 2 bases from V and 11 bases from J, with 13 bases between. The CDR3 loop spans 13 amino acids.

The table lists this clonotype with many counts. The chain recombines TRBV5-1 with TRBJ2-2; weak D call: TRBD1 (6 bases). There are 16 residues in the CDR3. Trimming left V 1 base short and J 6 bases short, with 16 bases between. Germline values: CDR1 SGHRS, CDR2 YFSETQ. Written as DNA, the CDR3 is TGCGCCAGCAGCTTGCGGGGACAAGGCGACGCCGGGGAGCTGTTTTTT. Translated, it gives CASSLRGQGDAGELFF.

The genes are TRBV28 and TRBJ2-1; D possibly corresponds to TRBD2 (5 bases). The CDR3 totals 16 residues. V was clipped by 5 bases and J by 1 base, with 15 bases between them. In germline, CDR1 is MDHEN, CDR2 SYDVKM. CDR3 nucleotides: TGTGCCAGCAGTGGCCTTCGGGAAGGATCCTACAATGAGCAGTTCTTC. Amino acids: CASSGLREGSYNEQFF. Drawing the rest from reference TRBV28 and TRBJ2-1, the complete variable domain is DVKVTQSSRYLVKRTGEKVFLECVQDMDHENMFWYRQDPGLGLRLIYFSYDVKMKEKGDIPEGYSVSREKKERFSLILESASTNQTSMYLCASSGLREGSYNEQFFGPGTRLTVL.

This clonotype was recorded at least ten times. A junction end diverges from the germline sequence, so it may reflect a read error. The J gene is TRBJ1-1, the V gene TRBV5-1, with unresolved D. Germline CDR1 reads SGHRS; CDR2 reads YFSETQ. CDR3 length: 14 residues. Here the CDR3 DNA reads TGTGCCAGCAGCTTGGTCGGGGTGAACACTGAAGCTTTCTTT. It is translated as CASSLVGVNTEAFF.

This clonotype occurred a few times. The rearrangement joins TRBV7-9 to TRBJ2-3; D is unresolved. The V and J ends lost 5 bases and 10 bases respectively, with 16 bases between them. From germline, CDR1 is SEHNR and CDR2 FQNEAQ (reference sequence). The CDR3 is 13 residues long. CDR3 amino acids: CASSLGVTPSQYF. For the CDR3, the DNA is TGTGCCAGCAGCCTAGGAGTAACTCCTTCGCAGTATTTT.